A selection of T cell receptor beta chains follows, all from one sample in a study of human T cells and chemical hapten exposure. TCRdb itself ran the RACE reads through MiXCR, one entry per CDR3 protein. The sample holds a few hundred thousand distinct CDR3 sequences; over 8% are singletons and the top ten take 2% to 3%. Source: whole blood, taken in connection with sensitization to the hapten diphenylcyclopropenone (DPC). All receptors derive from a woman aged 40 to 49 with alopecia areata. Some clones in this sample may be carry-over from other donors' samples. CDR3s include the opening cysteine and the closing phenylalanine or tryptophan. The D gene is left open where the match is weak. Where a row states a size, it is once, few, many or the class of an expanded clone; other rows omit it.

v_gene,d_gene,j_gene,abundance,CDR3aa,CDR3nt
TRBV4-3,TRBD2,TRBJ2-1,.,CASSQARGTYNEQFF,TGCGCCAGCAGCCAAGCGCGGGGGACCTACAATGAGCAGTTCTTC
TRBV14,.,TRBJ1-6,few,CASSQASNSPLHF,TGTGCCAGCAGCCAAGCCTCCAATTCACCCCTCCACTTT
TRBV29-1,TRBD1,TRBJ2-7,.,CSVSGGAAYEQYF,TGCAGCGTATCAGGGGGCGCTGCCTACGAGCAGTACTTC
TRBV18,.,TRBJ2-7,few,CASSRAETLAYEQYF,TGTGCCAGCTCTCGGGCGGAGACCTTAGCCTACGAGCAGTACTTC
TRBV20-1,TRBD2,TRBJ2-7,many,CSATTSGTYEQYF,TGCAGTGCGACGACTAGCGGTACCTACGAGCAGTACTTC
TRBV14,.,TRBJ2-5,.,CASSQAGSGTQYF,TGTGCCAGCAGCCAGGCCGGGAGTGGGACCCAGTACTTC
TRBV12-3/TRBV12-4,.,TRBJ2-1,few,CASSLILYNEQFF,TGTGCCAGCAGTTTAATCCTTTACAATGAGCAGTTCTTC
TRBV6-5,TRBD1,TRBJ1-5,few,CASSTGEWQPQHF,TGTGCCAGCAGTACAGGGGAATGGCAGCCCCAGCATTTT
TRBV4-3,TRBD2,TRBJ2-5,many,CASGLAGGGETQYF,TGCGCCAGCGGGTTAGCGGGAGGAGGCGAGACCCAGTACTTC
TRBV11-3,.,TRBJ2-1,once,CASSFSQGNHNEQFF,TGTGCCAGCAGCTTCTCCCAGGGGAACCACAATGAGCAGTTCTTC
TRBV9,.,TRBJ2-3,few,CASSALEGSDTQYF,TGTGCCAGCAGCGCACTCGAGGGGTCAGATACGCAGTATTTT
TRBV12-3/TRBV12-4,.,TRBJ2-1,.,CASSLNTYNEQFF,TGTGCCAGCAGTTTAAACACGTACAATGAGCAGTTCTTC
TRBV11-3,.,TRBJ2-7,many,CASSLGQASSYEQYF,TGTGCCAGCAGCTTAGGACAGGCGAGCTCCTACGAGCAGTACTTC
TRBV12-3/TRBV12-4,TRBD1,TRBJ2-2,.,CASSSGGDTGELFF,TGTGCCAGCAGTTCAGGGGGCGACACCGGGGAGCTGTTTTTT
TRBV7-2,.,TRBJ1-1,few,CASSPLRGTEAFF,TGTGCCAGCAGCCCCCTGAGGGGCACTGAAGCTTTCTTT
TRBV6-6,.,TRBJ1-5,few,CASSTFGLGSNQPQHF,TGTGCCAGCAGTACATTTGGTCTAGGGAGCAATCAGCCCCAGCATTTT
TRBV4-1,TRBD2,TRBJ2-1,.,CASSRLAGLGNEQFF,TGCGCCAGCAGCCGACTAGCGGGATTGGGAAATGAGCAGTTCTTC
TRBV12-3/TRBV12-4,TRBD2,TRBJ2-7,many,CASSTREGLEEQYF,TGTGCCAGCAGTACACGGGAGGGCCTTGAGGAGCAGTACTTC
TRBV20-1,TRBD2,TRBJ2-1,.,CSARLPSGSIGEQFF,TGCAGTGCTAGGTTGCCTAGCGGGAGTATTGGTGAGCAGTTCTTC
TRBV20-1,TRBD2,TRBJ2-2,few,CSARGTSGENTGELFF,TGCAGTGCTAGGGGGACTAGCGGGGAGAACACCGGGGAGCTGTTTTTT
TRBV28,TRBD2,TRBJ2-3,.,CASSSLAGGPNTQYF,TGTGCCAGCAGTTCACTAGCGGGAGGGCCTAATACGCAGTATTTT
TRBV7-2,.,TRBJ2-5,many,CASSSRSREETQYF,TGTGCCAGCAGCTCCAGGTCGCGGGAAGAGACCCAGTACTTC
TRBV12-3/TRBV12-4,TRBD2,TRBJ2-4,many,CASRKTSGRGVDQYF,TGTGCCAGCAGAAAGACTAGCGGGAGGGGCGTAGATCAGTACTTC
TRBV20-1,.,TRBJ2-3,.,CSAEQGRATDTQYF,TGCAGTGCTGAACAGGGACGGGCAACAGATACGCAGTATTTT
TRBV29-1,TRBD1,TRBJ1-2,many,CSVEAGTANYGYTF,TGCAGCGTTGAAGCCGGGACAGCTAACTATGGCTACACCTTC
TRBV10-3,.,TRBJ1-1,.,CAISGKQGTEAFF,TGTGCCATCAGTGGGAAGCAGGGTACCGAAGCTTTCTTT
TRBV6-1,.,TRBJ1-1,many,CASSVANRRNTEAFF,TGTGCCAGCAGTGTAGCTAACAGGAGGAACACTGAAGCTTTCTTT
TRBV2,TRBD1,TRBJ1-1,.,CAIPNRDSGGTEAFF,TGTGCCATACCTAACCGGGACAGCGGTGGCACTGAAGCTTTCTTT
TRBV10-2,.,TRBJ1-1,many,CASSPTFAEAFF,TGCGCCAGCAGCCCTACCTTTGCTGAAGCTTTCTTT
TRBV6-5,.,TRBJ1-3,few,CASSYTGGSGNTIYF,TGTGCCAGCAGTTACACGGGGGGCTCTGGAAACACCATATATTTT
TRBV20-1,.,TRBJ1-2,.,CSASGVGYTF,TGCAGTGCTAGCGGCGTAGGCTACACCTTC
TRBV29-1,TRBD1,TRBJ2-3,.,CSVTGADTQYF,TGCAGCGTGACAGGGGCCGATACGCAGTATTTT
TRBV28,.,TRBJ1-1,many,CASTSVLFTEAFF,TGTGCCAGCACCTCAGTTCTGTTCACTGAAGCTTTCTTT
TRBV6-6,.,TRBJ1-1,.,CASSYANNEAFF,TGTGCCAGCAGTTACGCGAACAATGAAGCTTTCTTT
TRBV5-1,TRBD2,TRBJ2-1,.,CASSLQGLAEGLYNEQFF,TGCGCCAGCAGCTTGCAGGGACTAGCGGAAGGCCTATACAATGAGCAGTTCTTC
TRBV4-2,TRBD1,TRBJ1-1,.,CASSQTGGEAEAFF,TGTGCCAGCAGCCAAACAGGGGGCGAGGCTGAAGCTTTCTTT
TRBV29-1,.,TRBJ2-7,.,CSVEKTGTVSRQYF,TGCAGCGTTGAGAAAACCGGGACGGTGTCGCGGCAGTACTTC
TRBV27,.,TRBJ2-7,few,CASRGLGTYSYEQYF,TGTGCCAGCAGAGGATTAGGGACTTACTCCTACGAGCAGTACTTC
TRBV20-1,TRBD1,TRBJ2-7,.,CSAPGQGSFHEQYF,TGCAGTGCTCCCGGACAGGGAAGCTTCCACGAGCAGTACTTC
TRBV5-1,.,TRBJ2-3,few,CASSRIGTEGSSTDTQYF,TGCGCCAGCAGCCGCATAGGGACCGAGGGGAGCAGCACAGATACGCAGTATTTT
TRBV5-1,.,TRBJ2-1,many,CASSPEAGGYNEQFF,TGCGCCAGCAGCCCGGAGGCGGGCGGCTACAATGAGCAGTTCTTC
TRBV5-1,.,TRBJ2-7,few,CASSLELFYEQYF,TGCGCCAGCAGCTTGGAACTATTCTACGAGCAGTACTTC
TRBV5-5,.,TRBJ2-7,few,CASSLIAGSGYEQYF,TGTGCCAGCAGCTTGATAGCAGGGAGCGGCTACGAGCAGTACTTC
TRBV4-3,.,TRBJ2-7,.,CASSINYEQYF,TGCGCCAGCAGCATTAACTACGAGCAGTACTTC
TRBV20-1,TRBD1,TRBJ1-1,few,CSAREEGGSWNTEAFF,TGCAGTGCTAGAGAAGAAGGGGGCTCATGGAACACTGAAGCTTTCTTT
TRBV7-9,.,TRBJ1-1,.,CASSPVAGANTEAFF,TGTGCCAGCAGCCCCGTCGCAGGGGCGAACACTGAAGCTTTCTTT
TRBV20-1,.,TRBJ1-1,.,CSAKAIGRTNTEAFF,TGCAGTGCGAAGGCAATCGGGAGGACGAACACTGAAGCTTTCTTT
TRBV10-3,TRBD2,TRBJ2-3,many,CAISEGTSGRFADTQYF,TGTGCCATCAGTGAAGGGACTAGCGGGAGGTTTGCAGATACGCAGTATTTT